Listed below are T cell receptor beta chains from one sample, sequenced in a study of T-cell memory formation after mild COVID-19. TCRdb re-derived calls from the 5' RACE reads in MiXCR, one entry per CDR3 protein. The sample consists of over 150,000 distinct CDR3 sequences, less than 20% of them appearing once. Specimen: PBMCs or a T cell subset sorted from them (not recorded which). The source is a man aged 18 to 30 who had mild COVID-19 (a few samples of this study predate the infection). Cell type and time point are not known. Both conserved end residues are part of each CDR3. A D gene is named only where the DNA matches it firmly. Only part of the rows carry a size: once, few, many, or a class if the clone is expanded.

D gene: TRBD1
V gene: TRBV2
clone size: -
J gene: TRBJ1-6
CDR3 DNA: TGTGCCAGCCGGGGACAGGGTGGGAGAACACCCCTCCACTTT
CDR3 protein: CASRGQGGRTPLHF

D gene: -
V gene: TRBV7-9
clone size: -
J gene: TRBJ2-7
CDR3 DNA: TGTGCCAGCAGCTTAAGGACAGCCTACGAGCAGTACTTC
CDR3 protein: CASSLRTAYEQYF

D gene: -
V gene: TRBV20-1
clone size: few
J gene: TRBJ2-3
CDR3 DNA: TGCAGTGCTACTCCAACCACAGATACGCAGTATTTT
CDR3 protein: CSATPTTDTQYF

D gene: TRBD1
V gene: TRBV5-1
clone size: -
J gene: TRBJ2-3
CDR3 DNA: TGCGCCAGCAGCTTTCGGGGACAGGGGGCAGATACGCAGTATTTT
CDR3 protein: CASSFRGQGADTQYF

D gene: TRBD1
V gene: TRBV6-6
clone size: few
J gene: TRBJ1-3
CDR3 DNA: TGTGCCAGCAGTTTCCCGACAGGGAGCTCTGGAAACACCATATATTTT
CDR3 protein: CASSFPTGSSGNTIYF

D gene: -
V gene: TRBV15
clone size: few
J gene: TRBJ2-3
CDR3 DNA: TGTGCCACCAGCAGAGATCTCAACCGGGGCACTAGCACAGATACGCAGTATTTT
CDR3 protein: CATSRDLNRGTSTDTQYF

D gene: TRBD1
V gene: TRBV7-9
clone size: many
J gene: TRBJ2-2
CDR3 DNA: TGTGCCAGCAGCCCCGGGACAGGGCCGGCCGGGGAGCTGTTTTTT
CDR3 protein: CASSPGTGPAGELFF

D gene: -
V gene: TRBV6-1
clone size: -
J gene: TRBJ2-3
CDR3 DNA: TGTGCCAGCAGTGAAGTGAGGGGGGATACGCAGTATTTT
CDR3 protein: CASSEVRGDTQYF

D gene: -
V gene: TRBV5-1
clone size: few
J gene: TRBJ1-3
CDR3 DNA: TGCGCCAGCAGACGGACGCAGGGAGCCGGAAACACCATATATTTT
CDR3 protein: CASRRTQGAGNTIYF

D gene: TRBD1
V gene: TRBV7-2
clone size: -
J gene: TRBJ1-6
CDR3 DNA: TGTGCCAGCAGCCTTCGGACAGGGAGAAACTCACCCCTCCACTTT
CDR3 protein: CASSLRTGRNSPLHF